This T cell receptor (beta chain) came from a study of blood T cell repertoires in COVID-19. As for the study in general: Samples taken during acute and convalescent COVID-19 were collected in the United States, Italy and Spain. T cells, B-cell-depleted T cells, or PBMCs provided the cDNA or gDNA that served as material.

The CDR3 spans 16 residues. The germline gives CDR1 SGDLS, CDR2 YYNGEE. J gave up 3 bases and V 3 bases, and 7 bases lay outside the gene matches. This clone appeared a single time. The study drew participants aged about 18 to 89 years from 24 US areas. Authors' data handling: Estimated nucleated cell counts came from reference gene primer amplification. Method: immunoSEQ multiplex PCR; TCRdb's copy keeps in-frame clones and lacks some. V and J calls and clone size are given by that table; D and trimming were obtained from the DNA. The data hold hundreds of thousands of clones, with around 90% observed a single time.

Sequencing was performed on PBMCs or T cells enriched from blood (not recorded which). The clonotype originates from a woman aged 25 to 45 who had recovered from COVID-19. V gene TRBV9 combines with J gene TRBJ2-2; 8 bases line up with TRBD1. CDR3 bases: TGTGCCAGCAGCGCGCCAGGGGGCTGGGACACCGGGGAGCTGTTTTTT. Translating gives CASSAPGGWDTGELFF.